The 21 T cell receptor beta chains reported below all come from one sample, sequenced in a study of blood T cell repertoires in COVID-19. Measured with immunoSEQ multiplex PCR; TCRdb has only the in-frame clones, and not every one. In the table there are 300,000 to 400,000 clones, roughly 90% of which are singletons. Sequenced input: PBMCs or T cells enriched from blood (not recorded which). Receptors originate from a man aged 55-75 years who had recovered from COVID-19.

The chain joins TRBV3-1 (or the pseudogene TRBV3-2) to TRBJ2-1; 8 bases are shared with TRBD1. The ends lost 1 base at V and 6 bases at J; junction bases unmatched: 17. The CDR3 has 19 amino acids. Per the germline V gene, CDR1 is LGHDT and CDR2 is YNNKEL (reference sequence). CDR3 DNA: TGTGCCAGCAGCCAAGTCGGACAGGGCGCAAGCCCAGCTCTCAATGAGCAGTTCTTC. Amino acids: CASSQVGQGASPALNEQFF.

The J gene is TRBJ1-1, the V gene TRBV2, with D unclear. The CDR3 totals 11 residues. The V end was cut by 6 bases, the J end by 7 bases, with 9 bases between. Germline assignment: CDR1 SNHLY and CDR2 FYNNEI. This CDR3 is CASRSRDEAFF. As DNA, the CDR3 is TGTGCCAGCAGGAGCCGGGATGAAGCTTTCTTT. Together with reference TRBV2 and TRBJ1-1, the CDR3 gives the full variable domain: EPEVTQTPSHQVTQMGQEVILRCVPISNHLYFYWYRQILGQKVEFLVSFYNNEISEKSEIFDDQFSVERPDGSNFTLKIRSTKLEDSAMYFCASRSRDEAFFGQGTRLTVV.

The V and J genes are TRBV19 and TRBJ2-2; 9 bases match TRBD1. V was pared by 6 bases and J by 4 bases, with 6 bases of the junction left unmatched. This CDR3 contains 15 residues. In germline, CDR1 is LNHDA, CDR2 SQIVND (reference sequence). CDR3 coding DNA: TGTGCCAGTAGCCGCGACAGGGGGTTCACCGGGGAGCTGTTTTTT. It translates to CASSRDRGFTGELFF.

The chain joins TRBV10-2 to TRBJ1-1; perhaps TRBD1 as D (6 bases). The germline V gene encodes CDR1 WSHSY and CDR2 SAAADI. V lost 2 bases to trimming and J lost 6 bases, with 13 bases between them. The CDR3 consists of 14 residues. CDR3 nucleotide sequence: TGCGCCAGCAGTGAGACGGCAGGGGCGGCTGAAGCTTTCTTT. Translated, it gives CASSETAGAAEAFF.

The chain links TRBV3-1 (or the pseudogene TRBV3-2) to TRBJ1-2; 9 bases fit TRBD1. With 1 base clipped from V and 9 bases from J, the junction kept 6 bases outside the gene matches. The CDR3 sequence is 14 residues long. Germline V gene sequence: CDR1 LGHDT, CDR2 YNNKEL (reference sequence). The CDR3: CASSQGGTGISYTF. The DNA for the CDR3 is TGTGCCAGCAGCCAAGGAGGGACAGGGATAAGCTACACCTTC.

V is TRBV7-3 and J is TRBJ2-7; tentatively, D is TRBD1 (5 bases). Germline loops: CDR1 SGHTA, CDR2 FQGTGA. CDR3 length: 14 amino acids. Deletions cut 5 bases from V and 5 bases from J, with 16 bases between. CDR3 loop: CASSIQGGVDEQYF. CDR3 in DNA: TGTGCCAGCAGCATCCAGGGTGGAGTAGACGAGCAGTACTTC.

The chain has TRBV7-2 and TRBJ2-5; weak D call: TRBD2 (6 bases). The CDR3 length is 15 residues. Germline assignment: CDR1 SGHTA and CDR2 FQGNSA. The V and J ends lost 6 bases and 5 bases respectively, with 19 bases between them. The CDR3 reads CASSPRGGVLETQYF. The CDR3, as DNA: TGTGCCAGCAGTCCCCGGGGCGGGGTTTTGGAGACCCAGTACTTC.

V gene TRBV3-1 (or the pseudogene TRBV3-2) combines with J gene TRBJ2-2, with D tentatively TRBD1 (6 bases). Germline loops: CDR1 LGHDT, CDR2 YNNKEL (reference sequence). The CDR3 contains 15 residues. Trimming left V 2 bases short and J 4 bases short, with 11 bases between. CDR3 sequence (DNA): TGTGCCAGCAGCCAATCTGACAGGATCACCGGGGAGCTGTTTTTT. Its protein product is CASSQSDRITGELFF.

V gene TRBV3-1 (or the pseudogene TRBV3-2) combines with J gene TRBJ1-2; D remains ambiguous. V was pared by 1 base and J by 2 bases, with 8 bases between. CDR3 length: 14 amino acids. Germline assignment: CDR1 LGHDT and CDR2 YNNKEL (reference sequence). For the CDR3, the DNA is TGTGCCAGCAGCCAAGTGGCAGGAAACTATGGCTACACCTTC. Translation: CASSQVAGNYGYTF.

The rearrangement joins TRBV29-1 to TRBJ2-1; D remains ambiguous. The CDR3 spans 14 residues. The V gene's germline CDR1 is SQVTM and CDR2 ANQGSEA. Trimming removed 4 bases at V and 0 bases at J, with 10 bases between. The CDR3 loop is CSVGSGSSYNEQFF. CDR3 in DNA: TGCAGCGTTGGTTCAGGCTCCTCCTACAATGAGCAGTTCTTC.

The V and J genes are TRBV7-2 and TRBJ1-2; D possibly corresponds to TRBD1 (5 bases). The CDR3 consists of 14 residues. Germline loops: CDR1 SGHTA, CDR2 FQGNSA. Deletions cut 5 bases from V and 4 bases from J, with 14 bases between. The DNA of the CDR3 is TGTGCCAGCAGCACAGTGGGGGGACCCTATGGCTACACCTTC. It is translated as CASSTVGGPYGYTF. The variable domain in full, completed from reference TRBV7-2 and TRBJ1-2, reads GAGVSQSPSNKVTEKGKDVELRCDPISGHTALYWYRQSLGQGLEFLIYFQGNSAPDKSGLPSDRFSAERTGGSVSTLTIQRTQQEDSAVYLCASSTVGGPYGYTFGSGTRLTVV.

This chain connects TRBV18 to TRBJ1-2; the match to TRBD1 covers 8 bases. In germline, CDR1 is KGHSH, CDR2 LQKENI. Losses at the gene ends were 5 bases for V and 4 bases for J; bases not matched to a gene: 9. The CDR3 consists of 15 residues. CDR3 amino acids: CASSSGQGGLYGYTF. The CDR3 DNA sequence: TGTGCCAGCTCATCAGGACAGGGAGGGCTCTATGGCTACACCTTC.

Only one count was recorded for this clone. The J gene is TRBJ2-3, the V gene TRBV7-8; 8 bases agree with TRBD1. V was pared by 0 bases and J by 0 bases, with 14 bases of the junction left unmatched. The CDR3 covers 20 residues. The germline V gene encodes CDR1 SGHVS and CDR2 FQNEAQ. The CDR3 bases are TGTGCCAGCAGCTTAGCACCGCGGCTAAAGACAGGGGCTAGCACAGATACGCAGTATTTT. Protein: CASSLAPRLKTGASTDTQYF.

The chain has TRBV18 and TRBJ2-1, with a tentative D call TRBD1 (6 bases). V lost 5 bases, J lost 9 bases, and 14 bases lay in between. This CDR3 contains 13 residues. Germline values: CDR1 KGHSH, CDR2 LQKENI. CDR3 sequence: CASSSHQGTEQFF. For the CDR3, the DNA is TGTGCCAGCTCATCGCACCAGGGGACTGAGCAGTTCTTC.

This chain connects TRBV9 to TRBJ1-2; D is ambiguous. The V gene lost 3 bases and the J gene lost 5 bases, with 17 bases spanning the gap. CDR3 length: 15 amino acids. The V gene's germline CDR1 is SGDLS and CDR2 YYNGEE. The CDR3 DNA follows: TGTGCCAGCAGCGCCTTGGGGAGAGACCCATATGGCTACACCTTC. Translated, it gives CASSALGRDPYGYTF.

The chain recombines TRBV9 with TRBJ2-1; 7 bases are shared with TRBD2. CDR1 SGDLS and CDR2 YYNGEE come from the germline V gene. The CDR3 totals 14 residues. J gave up 9 bases and V 2 bases, and 8 bases lay outside the gene matches. The CDR3 DNA reads TGTGCCAGCAGCGTGAGCGGGACCCTCAGTGAGCAGTTCTTC. This gives the protein CASSVSGTLSEQFF.

V and J are TRBV4-2 and TRBJ1-1, with 9 bases matching TRBD1. This CDR3 is built from 17 residues. J gave up 3 bases and V 4 bases, and 12 bases lay outside the gene matches. Germline V gives CDR1 LGHNA, CDR2 YNFKEQ. The CDR3 loop is CASSRLGQGMGDTEAFF. CDR3 nucleotide sequence: TGTGCCAGCAGCCGGCTCGGACAGGGGATGGGGGACACTGAAGCTTTCTTT.

This clone was detected only once. The chain employs TRBV27 and TRBJ2-4; the D is unclear. This CDR3 is 12 amino acids long. Germline lookup yields CDR1 MNHEY and CDR2 SMNVEV (reference sequence). Trimming left V 4 bases short and J 5 bases short, with 6 bases between. This CDR3 reads CASSSVENIQYF. In DNA form, the CDR3 reads TGTGCCAGCAGTTCGGTCGAAAACATTCAGTACTTC.

V and J are TRBV3-1 (or the pseudogene TRBV3-2) and TRBJ1-1, with 8 bases that match TRBD1. Per germline, CDR1 LGHDT and CDR2 YNNKEL (reference sequence). The junction had 4 bases not matched to a gene; V was cut back by 5 bases and J by 5 bases. The CDR3 sequence is 13 residues long. The CDR3 loop is CASSYTGGTEAFF. CDR3 nucleotide sequence: TGTGCCAGCAGCTACACAGGGGGGACTGAAGCTTTCTTT.

The V gene is TRBV7-3, the J gene TRBJ2-3; 9 bases are shared with TRBD2. This CDR3 spans 15 amino acids. V gave up 4 bases and J gave up 6 bases; unmatched junction bases: 8. CDR1 is SGHTA and CDR2 is FQGTGA in the germline V gene. CDR3 loop: CASSSLGLARDTQYF. CDR3 coding DNA: TGTGCCAGCAGCTCACTGGGACTAGCACGCGATACGCAGTATTTT.

The gene calls are TRBV30 and TRBJ2-1, with a tentative D call TRBD1 (5 bases). The germline gives CDR1 GTSNPN, CDR2 SVGIG (reference sequence). This CDR3 is 11 amino acids long. The V end was cut by 4 bases, the J end by 7 bases, with 8 bases between. CDR3 nucleotide sequence: TGTGCCTGGAAAGGGGCGAATGAGCAGTTCTTC. Its protein is CAWKGANEQFF.